This T cell receptor (beta chain) came from a study of Ad26.COV2.S vaccination and SARS-CoV-2 variants. Noted treatment: roughly 20 received Ad26.COV2.S at low or high dose, single or two shots; 5 received placebo; per-sample allocation not given. Following the first vaccine or placebo injection, samples were taken on day 63. CDR1 is SGHDT, CDR2 YYEEEE, per germline. This CDR3 has 13 amino acids. Trimming removed 7 bases from V and 5 bases from J; junction bases left unmatched: 8. Repertoires were generated with immunoSEQ multiplex PCR, while TCRdb's copy carries only in-frame clones and drops some. The data show around 300,000 clones, roughly 88% seen once.

Specimen: peripheral blood, collected in a trial of Ad26.COV2.S vaccine versus placebo. The chain is built from TRBV5-6 and TRBJ1-2; 7 bases align to TRBD1. This TCR was sampled from a person aged 18 to 59 who received the Ad26.COV2.S COVID-19 vaccine or a placebo. The DNA of the CDR3 is TGTGCCAGCGCGACAGGGTTATGGTATGGCTACACCTTC. This encodes CASATGLWYGYTF.